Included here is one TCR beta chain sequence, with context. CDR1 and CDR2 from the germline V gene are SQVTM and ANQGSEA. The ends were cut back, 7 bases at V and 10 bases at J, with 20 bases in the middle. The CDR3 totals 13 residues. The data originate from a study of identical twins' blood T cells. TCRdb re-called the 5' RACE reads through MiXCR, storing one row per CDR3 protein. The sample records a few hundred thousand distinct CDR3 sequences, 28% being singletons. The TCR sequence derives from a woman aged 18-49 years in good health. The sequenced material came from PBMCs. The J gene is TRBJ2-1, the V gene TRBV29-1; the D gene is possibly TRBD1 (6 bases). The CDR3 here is CSAHLRGIDEQFF. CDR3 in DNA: TGCAGCGCGCATCTAAGGGGGATCGACGAGCAGTTCTTC.